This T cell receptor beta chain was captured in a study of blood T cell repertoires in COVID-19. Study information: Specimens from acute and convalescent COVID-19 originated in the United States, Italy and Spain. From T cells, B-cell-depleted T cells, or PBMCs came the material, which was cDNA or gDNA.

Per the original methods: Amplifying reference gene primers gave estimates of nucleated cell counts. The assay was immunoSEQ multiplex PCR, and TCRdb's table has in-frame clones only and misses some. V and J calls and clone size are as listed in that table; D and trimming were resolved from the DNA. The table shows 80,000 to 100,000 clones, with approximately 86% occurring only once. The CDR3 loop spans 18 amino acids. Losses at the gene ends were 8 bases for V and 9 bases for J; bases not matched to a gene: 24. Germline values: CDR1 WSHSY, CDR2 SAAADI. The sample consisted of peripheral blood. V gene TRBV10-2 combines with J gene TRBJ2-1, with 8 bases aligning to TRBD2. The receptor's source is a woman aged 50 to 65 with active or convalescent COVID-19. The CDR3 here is CASGGTRSTFLRPGEQFF. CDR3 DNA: TGCGCCAGCGGGGGGACTAGGTCGACCTTTCTCAGACCTGGTGAGCAGTTCTTC.